Each of the 22 T cell receptor beta chains below was sequenced from the same sample in a study of CD8+CD57+ T cells in acquired aplastic anemia. For sequencing, patients were chosen who had shown expansion of CD8+CD57+ cells by flow cytometry. Profiles of TCR beta VDJ and CDR3 were generated from a genomic DNA template. TCRdb re-called the reads through MiXCR, storing one row per CDR3 protein. The sample gives 200,000 or so distinct CDR3 sequences, approximately 65% of which show up once; around three fifths is in the top ten. Sequences were obtained from sorted CD4+, CD8+, or CD8+CD57+ T cells (not recorded which) from PBMCs. These receptors all come from a human donor with aplastic anemia.

The gene calls are TRBV25-1 and TRBJ2-3; D is possibly TRBD1 (6 bases). The CDR3 is 14 residues long. The V gene's germline CDR1 is MGHDK and CDR2 SYGVNS. Trimming took off 6 bases at V and 2 bases at J, with 12 bases between the two ends. The CDR3 DNA sequence: TGTGCCAGCAGGCATCCAGGGGCCACAGATACGCAGTATTTT. Its protein product is CASRHPGATDTQYF.

With respect to this clonotype: A read error may account for a junction end that differs from germline. The gene calls are TRBV15 and TRBJ2-5; the match to TRBD2 covers 7 bases. The CDR3 sequence is 15 residues long. Per the germline V gene, CDR1 is LNHNV and CDR2 is YYDKDF (reference sequence). DNA for the CDR3: TGTGTCACCAGCAGATCGACTAGCCGTTCAGAGACCCAGTACTTC. Its translation: CVTSRSTSRSETQYF. Combining the CDR3 with reference TRBV15 and TRBJ2-5 gives the whole variable domain DAMVIQNPRYQVTQFGKPVTLSCSQTLNHNVMYWYQQKSSQAPKLLFHYYDKDFNNEADTPDNFQSRRPNTSFCFLDIRSPGLGDTAMYLCVTSRSTSRSETQYFGPGTRLLVL.

The V call is TRBV6-5, the J call TRBJ1-1; D is uncertain. From germline, CDR1 is MNHEY and CDR2 SVGAGI. CDR3 length: 12 residues. Trimming left V 7 bases short and J 1 base short, with 7 bases between. DNA of the CDR3: TGTGCCAGCACCGACAAGAACACTGAAGCTTTCTTT. Its translation: CASTDKNTEAFF.

The chain combines TRBV5-4 with TRBJ2-5, with TRBD1 as a possible D gene (6 bases). CDR3 length equals 13 residues. Trimming cost V 4 bases and J 1 base, with 8 bases left between them. Germline-derived CDR1 and CDR2 are SGHNT and YYREEE (reference sequence). The CDR3 is CASSGQTQETQYF. The CDR3 DNA reads TGTGCCAGCAGCGGACAGACCCAAGAGACCCAGTACTTC.

This clonotype showed up many times. The V gene is TRBV10-3, the J gene TRBJ1-5; D call uncertain. The V end lost 0 bases, the J end lost 6 bases, and 9 bases lay between the germline ends. This CDR3 has 14 residues. CDR1 and CDR2 from the germline V gene are ENHRY and SYGVKD. CDR3 DNA sequence: TGTGCCATCAGTGAGTCCCGATGGGGTCAGCCCCAGCATTTT. Translating it yields CAISESRWGQPQHF.

The chain carries TRBV5-1 and TRBJ2-1; a weak D match, TRBD2 (6 bases). The CDR3 loop spans 16 amino acids. The V end lost 0 bases, the J end lost 7 bases, and 17 bases lay between the germline ends. Germline-derived CDR1 and CDR2 are SGHRS and YFSETQ. The CDR3 reads CASSLAGAGTGNEQFF. CDR3 in DNA: TGCGCCAGCAGCTTGGCGGGAGCAGGGACGGGGAATGAGCAGTTCTTC.

This clonotype showed up many times. This chain uses TRBV20-1 with TRBJ2-1; D gene unclear. Germline lookup yields CDR1 DFQATT and CDR2 SNEGSKA (reference sequence). This CDR3 is built from 14 residues. V gave up 2 bases and J gave up 0 bases, with 8 bases separating them. The CDR3 coding sequence is TGCAGTGCTAGATACGGAGTCTCCTACAATGAGCAGTTCTTC. Protein product: CSARYGVSYNEQFF.

This clonotype was seen a handful of times. DNA for the CDR3: TGCAGCGTTGGGACTAGCGGGATGGGCGAGCAGTACTTC. Its protein is CSVGTSGMGEQYF. This chain links TRBV29-1 with TRBJ2-7; 12 positions agree with TRBD2. CDR1 and CDR2 (germline): SQVTM, ANQGSEA. This CDR3 comprises 13 residues. J gave up 6 bases and V 4 bases, and 4 bases lay outside the gene matches.

V usage is TRBV5-4 and J usage is TRBJ1-2, with D possibly being TRBD1 (6 bases). The germline CDR1 and CDR2 sequences are SGHNT and YYREEE (reference sequence). V lost 4 bases, J lost 7 bases, and 17 bases lay in between. The CDR3 length is 14 residues. The CDR3 DNA follows: TGTGCCAGCAGCCCTCGGGGGGGGCGGCTTGGCTACACCTTC. Its translation: CASSPRGGRLGYTF.

The chain links TRBV29-1 to TRBJ2-7; maybe TRBD2 (5 bases). Germline values: CDR1 SQVTM, CDR2 ANQGSEA. CDR3 size: 9 residues. With 7 bases removed from V and 4 bases from J, the gap between germline ends came to 5 bases. The CDR3 coding sequence is TGCAGCGGGGAGTACGAGCAGTACTTC. Its protein product is CSGEYEQYF.

This clonotype was seen only a few times. The chain carries TRBV5-1 and TRBJ2-7; 8 nucleotides align to TRBD1. CDR1 is SGHRS, CDR2 YFSETQ, per germline. The CDR3 loop spans 14 amino acids. V was pared by 4 bases and J by 2 bases, with 5 bases of the junction left unmatched. CDR3 amino acids: CASSPDRATYEQYF. The CDR3 region has the DNA TGCGCCAGCAGCCCGGACAGGGCTACCTACGAGCAGTACTTC. The whole variable domain, remainder taken from reference TRBV5-1 and TRBJ2-7, is KAGVTQTPRYLIKTRGQQVTLSCSPISGHRSVSWYQQTPGQGLQFLFEYFSETQRNKGNFPGRFSGRQFSNSRSEMNVSTLELGDSALYLCASSPDRATYEQYFGPGTRLTVT.

In this sample, this clonotype turned up a few times. The V gene is TRBV25-1, the J gene TRBJ1-4; 8 positions match TRBD1. J gave up 8 bases and V 4 bases, and 9 bases lay outside the gene matches. The CDR3 has 15 amino acids. CDR1 and CDR2 (germline): MGHDK, SYGVNS. CDR3 in amino acids: CASSGMTGVSEKLFF. In DNA form, the CDR3 reads TGTGCCAGCAGTGGGATGACAGGGGTTAGCGAAAAACTGTTTTTT.

The chain joins TRBV7-9 to TRBJ2-5; D is ambiguous. This CDR3 has 13 amino acids. Germline CDR1 SEHNR, CDR2 FQNEAQ (reference sequence). Trimming left V 1 base short and J 5 bases short, with 8 bases between. CDR3 DNA: TGTGCCAGCAGCTTAGAGGAGTGGGAGACCCAGTACTTC. Translating it yields CASSLEEWETQYF.

The gene calls are TRBV29-1 and TRBJ1-1; 8 positions match TRBD1. J was trimmed by 3 bases and V by 5 bases; bases with no gene match: 5. CDR3 length: 13 residues. The germline V gene encodes CDR1 SQVTM and CDR2 ANQGSEA. The CDR3 here is CSVIQGADTEAFF. CDR3 nucleotides: TGCAGCGTTATTCAGGGGGCGGACACTGAAGCTTTCTTT.

J is TRBJ1-1 and V is TRBV7-8; D unresolved. This CDR3 contains 12 residues. Per the germline V gene, CDR1 is SGHVS and CDR2 is FQNEAQ. V lost 2 bases and J lost 4, with 5 bases in between. The CDR3 protein is CASSLSFTEAFF. CDR3 bases: TGTGCCAGCAGCTTATCTTTCACTGAAGCTTTCTTT.

This clonotype was found many times. The chain couples TRBV15 to TRBJ2-3; 9 positions agree with TRBD2. After removal of 1 base from V and 2 bases from J, the junction contained 13 bases not matched to a gene. CDR1 LNHNV and CDR2 YYDKDF come from the germline V gene (reference sequence). The CDR3 spans 19 residues. The CDR3 is CATSRARGRAKYTTDTQYF. The DNA of the CDR3 is TGTGCCACCAGCAGAGCCCGCGGGAGGGCCAAGTACACCACAGATACGCAGTATTTT.

The V and J genes are TRBV19 and TRBJ1-2; the D gene is possibly TRBD1 (5 bases). The CDR3 sequence is 16 residues long. Germline CDR1 LNHDA, CDR2 SQIVND (reference sequence). V was cut by 8 bases and J by 2 bases, with 21 bases left in between. The CDR3 coding sequence is TGTGCCAGTGGGGCCGGGAGGGCAGGAGGAAACTATGGCTACACCTTC. This sequence encodes CASGAGRAGGNYGYTF.

This clonotype was detected only a few times. The rearrangement uses TRBV2 and TRBJ2-7; D might be TRBD2 (5 bases). The V end was cut by 5 bases, the J end by 2 bases, with 7 bases between. From germline, CDR1 is SNHLY and CDR2 FYNNEI. The CDR3 is 12 residues long. The CDR3 nucleotides are TGTGCCAGCAGTAAGGAGGCCTACGAGCAGTACTTC. It translates to CASSKEAYEQYF.

V is TRBV19 and J is TRBJ2-7; no clear D gene. V lost 1 base and J lost 4, with 8 bases in between. The CDR3 loop spans 13 amino acids. The V gene's germline CDR1 is LNHDA and CDR2 SQIVND (reference sequence). DNA for the CDR3: TGTGCCAGTAGTATAGGCCCGTATTACGAGCAGTACTTC. It is translated as CASSIGPYYEQYF.

In this sample, this clonotype turned up a few times. CDR3 DNA sequence: TGTGCCACCTCCGTTCTTGGGGAGCTGTTTTTT. It encodes CATSVLGELFF. The chain couples TRBV24-1 to TRBJ2-2; no firm D call. Germline CDR1 and CDR2: KGHDR and SFDVKD. Deletions cut 9 bases from V and 8 bases from J, with 9 bases between. The CDR3 runs 11 residues.

This clonotype was picked up a small number of times. This chain connects TRBV10-2 to TRBJ1-2, with D tentatively TRBD1 (5 bases). The CDR3 runs to 16 residues. Trimming took off 2 bases at V and 0 bases at J, with 13 bases between the two ends. Germline CDR1 and CDR2: WSHSY and SAAADI. The CDR3, as DNA: TGCGCCAGCAGTGAGATTTTACAGGAACCTAACTATGGCTACACCTTC. Amino acids: CASSEILQEPNYGYTF.

The chain combines TRBV7-9 with TRBJ2-7, with D perhaps matching TRBD2 (5 bases). Germline loops: CDR1 SEHNR, CDR2 FQNEAQ (reference sequence). The V gene lost 4 bases and the J gene lost 3 bases, with 13 bases spanning the gap. The CDR3 has 14 amino acids. CDR3 protein: CASSSSGKNYEQYF. For the CDR3, the DNA is TGTGCCAGCAGCTCGTCCGGGAAAAACTACGAGCAGTACTTC.